This entry is about one T cell receptor (beta chain). The antigen is undetermined. PBMCs were isolated at a quantity of at least 6.5 million per sample. This entry belongs to a study of blood T cells in healthy people across ages. Study conclusions and caveats: Changes in expanded clonotypes were possibly confounded, as the CMV status of donors was unknown.

Using a J-beta primer mix together with a sample-barcoded 5' primer, a second PCR was run for about 6 to 11 cycles. Through a template-switch adaptor with 12 random nucleotides, each cDNA molecule received a tag. From the 5' RACE reads, TCRdb called clonotypes with MiXCR, one entry per CDR3 protein. The data show about 1.7 million distinct CDR3 sequences, roughly 28% seen once. The V end was cut by 7 bases, the J end by 1 base, with 17 bases between. This CDR3 is built from 15 residues. Per germline, CDR1 SGDLS and CDR2 YYNGEE. The gene calls are TRBV9 and TRBJ1-1; TRBD1 might be the D (6 bases). The sample taken for sequencing was blood. The clonotype was recovered from a woman younger than 45 in good health. The CDR3 spells CASGSRKQGNTEAFF. Here the CDR3 DNA reads TGTGCCAGCGGCTCCCGAAAACAGGGGAACACTGAAGCTTTCTTT.